The next 25 T cell receptor beta chains were all read from a single sample in a study of cytomegalovirus exposure and HLA in healthy donors. The protocol was immunoSEQ multiplex PCR, while the TCRdb copy is restricted to in-frame clones and leaves out a portion. The sample has about 330,000 clones, roughly 90% seen once; the top ten hold approximately 0.84%. Sample: PBMCs. The receptors derive from a woman under 30 in good health and CMV-seronegative.

This rearrangement joins TRBV7-7 to TRBJ2-7; perhaps TRBD1 as D (5 bases). Between the trimmed V and J ends, which lost 1 base and 6 bases, there was a span of 10 bases. Germline values: CDR1 SSHAT, CDR2 FNYEAQ (reference sequence). This CDR3 spans 13 amino acids. For the CDR3, the DNA is TGTGCCAGCAGCTTAGAGTCAGGGTCCGAGCAGTACTTC. The encoded protein is CASSLESGSEQYF.

The chain joins TRBV11-3 to TRBJ1-3, with D possibly being TRBD1 (5 bases). V lost 5 bases to trimming and J lost 8 bases, with 13 bases between them. Germline V CDR1 and CDR2: SGHNT, YENEEA. CDR3 length equals 13 residues. The CDR3 region has the DNA TGTGCCAGCAGCCCTCACCCGGGGGACACCATATATTTT. Protein product: CASSPHPGDTIYF. The entire variable domain, with the rest obtained from reference TRBV11-3 and TRBJ1-3, is as follows: EAGVVQSPRYKIIEKKQPVAFWCNPISGHNTLYWYLQNLGQGPELLIRYENEEAVDDSQLPKDRFSAERLKGVDSTLKIQPAELGDSAVYLCASSPHPGDTIYFGEGSWLTVV.

The chain combines TRBV28 with TRBJ1-4; TRBD1 agrees at 7 bases. The germline V gene has CDR1 MDHEN and CDR2 SYDVKM. This CDR3 spans 13 amino acids. V lost 8 bases and J lost 8; bases outside the gene matches: 8. The CDR3 reads CASYKGAREKLFF. CDR3 nucleotides: TGTGCCAGCTACAAGGGGGCGCGGGAAAAACTGTTTTTT.

The V gene is TRBV9, the J gene TRBJ2-1, with 7 positions matching TRBD2. This CDR3 has 15 amino acids. Unmatched junction bases numbered 10, after V lost 2 bases and J lost 8 bases. Germline CDR1 and CDR2: SGDLS and YYNGEE. The CDR3 here is CASSVLEGGSDEQFF. The CDR3 bases are TGTGCCAGCAGCGTCTTGGAGGGAGGGTCCGATGAGCAGTTCTTC. The entire variable domain, with the rest obtained from reference TRBV9 and TRBJ2-1, is as follows: DSGVTQTPKHLITATGQRVTLRCSPRSGDLSVYWYQQSLDQGLQFLIQYYNGEERAKGNILERFSAQQFPDLHSELNLSSLELGDSALYFCASSVLEGGSDEQFFGPGTRLTVL.

The chain combines TRBV7-6 with TRBJ2-6, with D possibly being TRBD1 (6 bases). CDR1 and CDR2 (germline): SGHVS, FNYEAQ. The V end lost 7 bases, the J end lost 3 bases, and 7 bases lay between the germline ends. The CDR3 sequence is 13 residues long. CDR3 DNA: TGTGCCAGCATAGGGGGTGGGGCCAACGTCCTGACTTTC. Amino acid sequence: CASIGGGANVLTF.

This rearrangement joins TRBV7-2 to TRBJ2-7, with TRBD2 identical over 11 bases. The CDR3 runs to 15 residues. The germline gives CDR1 SGHTA, CDR2 FQGNSA. After removal of 4 bases from V and 0 bases from J, the junction contained 2 bases not matched to a gene. CDR3 nucleotide sequence: TGTGCCAGCAGCTCCACTAGCGGGAGCTCCTACGAGCAGTACTTC. Its translation: CASSSTSGSSYEQYF.

The V gene is TRBV5-1, the J gene TRBJ2-3; tentatively, D is TRBD2 (5 bases). The CDR3 has 14 amino acids. V lost 1 base, J lost 2 bases, and 8 bases lay in between. Germline V gene sequence: CDR1 SGHRS, CDR2 YFSETQ. The CDR3 DNA reads TGCGCCAGCAGCTTGCGGACTTTCACAGATACGCAGTATTTT. It specifies CASSLRTFTDTQYF.

The chain combines TRBV5-6 with TRBJ1-5; 9 positions agree with TRBD1. The junction had 9 bases not matched to a gene; V was cut back by 4 bases and J by 4 bases. The CDR3 has 16 residues. Per the germline V gene, CDR1 is SGHDT and CDR2 is YYEEEE. Here the CDR3 reads CASSTRTGVGNQPQHF. The CDR3 DNA reads TGTGCCAGCAGCACCCGGACAGGGGTAGGGAATCAGCCCCAGCATTTT. Supplemented by reference TRBV5-6 and TRBJ1-5, the full variable domain reads DAGVTQSPTHLIKTRGQQVTLRCSPKSGHDTVSWYQQALGQGPQFIFQYYEEEERQRGNFPDRFSGHQFPNYSSELNVNALLLGDSALYLCASSTRTGVGNQPQHFGDGTRLSIL.

The genes are TRBV19 and TRBJ2-2; 7 nucleotides line up with TRBD1. J gave up 0 bases and V 5 bases, and 6 bases lay outside the gene matches. The germline V gene encodes CDR1 LNHDA and CDR2 SQIVND (reference sequence). This CDR3 comprises 16 residues. The CDR3 reads CASSGGQRANTGELFF. DNA for the CDR3: TGTGCCAGTAGTGGGGGACAGAGAGCGAACACCGGGGAGCTGTTTTTT.

This chain connects TRBV2 to TRBJ1-3; TRBD1 aligns across 7 bases. Germline V lookup: CDR1 SNHLY, CDR2 FYNNEI. The CDR3 contains 15 residues. V gave up 6 bases and J gave up 2 bases; unmatched junction bases: 7. Written as DNA, the CDR3 is TGTGCCAGCAGGATGACAGGGATCCCTGGAAACACCATATATTTT. Translation gives CASRMTGIPGNTIYF.

The gene calls are TRBV19 and TRBJ2-5; the D gene is possibly TRBD2 (6 bases). The CDR3 has 14 amino acids. Germline-derived CDR1 and CDR2 are LNHDA and SQIVND (reference sequence). V lost 5 bases and J 5 bases, leaving 15 bases between the germline ends. The CDR3 region is CASSASSATETQYF. As DNA, the CDR3 is TGTGCCAGTAGTGCGTCTAGCGCCACGGAGACCCAGTACTTC.

The gene calls are TRBV7-6 and TRBJ2-1; TRBD2 agrees at 8 bases. The length of the CDR3 is 16 residues. CDR1 SGHVS and CDR2 FNYEAQ come from the germline V gene. Losses at the gene ends were 5 bases for V and 8 bases for J; bases not matched to a gene: 14. Written as DNA, the CDR3 is TGTGCCAGCAGCCTTCTCGGGAGGGCTGTCTTAGATGAGCAGTTCTTC. Its protein is CASSLLGRAVLDEQFF.

The J gene is TRBJ2-3, the V gene TRBV29-1, with 10 bases fitting TRBD2. V was pared by 3 bases and J by 2 bases, with 8 bases of the junction left unmatched. The CDR3 is 16 amino acids. Germline assignment: CDR1 SQVTM and CDR2 ANQGSEA. The CDR3 DNA follows: TGCAGCGTTGACCCTACTAGCGGGGACCCCACAGATACGCAGTATTTT. Its translation: CSVDPTSGDPTDTQYF.

The J gene is TRBJ2-2, the V gene TRBV27; D is possibly TRBD1 (6 bases). This CDR3 is 14 amino acids long. Germline V lookup: CDR1 MNHEY, CDR2 SMNVEV (reference sequence). Trimming left V 2 bases short and J 5 bases short, with 9 bases between. For the CDR3, the DNA is TGTGCCAGCAGTTTAGGGGGCCCTACCGGGGAGCTGTTTTTT. Translating it yields CASSLGGPTGELFF.

This clone was detected only a few times. The chain joins TRBV2 to TRBJ2-7; 11 bases are shared with TRBD2. Trimming cost V 6 bases and J 5 bases; bases outside gene matches: 9. The CDR3 has 15 residues. Germline loops: CDR1 SNHLY, CDR2 FYNNEI. The DNA for the CDR3 is TGTGCCAGCAGCGGTGGACTAGCGGGTTACGACGAGCAGTACTTC. As protein: CASSGGLAGYDEQYF.

The genes are TRBV9 and TRBJ1-1; 7 nucleotides match TRBD1. The junction had 8 bases not matched to a gene; V was cut back by 2 bases and J by 1 base. CDR3 length: 16 residues. Per germline, CDR1 SGDLS and CDR2 YYNGEE. Written as DNA, the CDR3 is TGTGCCAGCAGCGTGCAAGGGACAGCCACGAACACTGAAGCTTTCTTT. This codes for CASSVQGTATNTEAFF.

This rearrangement joins TRBV19 to TRBJ2-4, with a possible D match to TRBD1 (5 bases). CDR3 length equals 15 residues. Germline CDR1 reads LNHDA; CDR2 reads SQIVND (reference sequence). With 8 bases removed from V and 2 bases from J, the gap between germline ends came to 16 bases. The CDR3 region is CASQSRAETKNIQYF. CDR3 in DNA: TGTGCCAGTCAGAGCAGGGCGGAAACCAAAAACATTCAGTACTTC.

V and J are TRBV7-3 and TRBJ2-1; 15 bases line up with TRBD2. The CDR3 is 19 amino acids. Germline assignment: CDR1 SGHTA and CDR2 FQGTGA. With V trimmed by 2 bases and J by 9 bases, 14 bases remained unmatched. CDR3 DNA sequence: TGTGCCAGCAGCTTATCTTCTCAGGTGGGACTAGCGGGAGGCGGTGAGCAGTTCTTC. Translating it yields CASSLSSQVGLAGGGEQFF.

The chain uses TRBV5-6 and TRBJ1-5; 11 nucleotides align to TRBD1. The CDR3 covers 15 residues. Germline assignment: CDR1 SGHDT and CDR2 YYEEEE. V trimming: 7 bases; J trimming: 4 bases; junction bases outside the gene matches: 7. The CDR3 sequence: CASALGTGGNQPQHF. Written as DNA, the CDR3 is TGTGCCAGCGCCCTGGGGACAGGGGGGAATCAGCCCCAGCATTTT.

V usage is TRBV19 and J usage is TRBJ2-7; tentative D call: TRBD1 (6 bases). This CDR3 contains 15 residues. V was pared by 10 bases and J by 3 bases, with 22 bases between. CDR1 LNHDA and CDR2 SQIVND come from the germline V gene (reference sequence). The CDR3 reads CATTPGTSSYYEQYF. CDR3 coding DNA: TGTGCCACTACACCCGGGACAAGTTCGTACTACGAGCAGTACTTC.

The chain has TRBV9 and TRBJ1-4; D may be TRBD1 (5 bases). V was clipped by 3 bases and J by 7 bases, with 16 bases between them. The germline V gene encodes CDR1 SGDLS and CDR2 YYNGEE. This CDR3 has 15 amino acids. The CDR3 sequence is CASSAPVGGTEKLFF. The DNA of the CDR3 is TGTGCCAGCAGCGCACCCGTCGGGGGTACTGAAAAACTGTTTTTT. The complete variable domain, with remaining parts taken from reference TRBV9 and TRBJ1-4, reads DSGVTQTPKHLITATGQRVTLRCSPRSGDLSVYWYQQSLDQGLQFLIQYYNGEERAKGNILERFSAQQFPDLHSELNLSSLELGDSALYFCASSAPVGGTEKLFFGSGTQLSVL.

The V and J genes are TRBV6-1 and TRBJ2-4; 9 bases align to TRBD1. J gave up 0 bases and V 2 bases, and 8 bases lay outside the gene matches. The CDR3 loop spans 18 amino acids. Germline CDR1 reads MNHNS; CDR2 reads SASEGT. CDR3 bases: TGTGCCAGCAGTGAAAAGGACAGGGGTTCGATAGCCAAAAACATTCAGTACTTC. Translating it yields CASSEKDRGSIAKNIQYF.

This clone appeared a single time. This rearrangement joins TRBV4-3 to TRBJ2-1; a possible D gene is TRBD1 (6 bases). The CDR3 loop spans 14 amino acids. In germline, CDR1 is LGHNA, CDR2 YSLEER. Trimming pared 1 base from V and 5 bases from J, leaving 9 bases between. CDR3 DNA: TGCGCCAGCAGCCAAGGAACAGGGCACAATGAGCAGTTCTTC. It is translated as CASSQGTGHNEQFF.

The V call is TRBV19, the J call TRBJ1-2; TRBD1 matches 9 bases. There are 15 residues in the CDR3. Germline CDR1 reads LNHDA; CDR2 reads SQIVND (reference sequence). The V gene end was trimmed by 5 bases and the J gene end by 7 bases; junction bases not matched to a gene: 11. The CDR3 nucleotides read TGTGCCAGTAGTTACCGGGACAGGGCGTCTCGTGGCTACACCTTC. Translated: CASSYRDRASRGYTF.

V is TRBV7-2 and J is TRBJ2-1; D not resolved. The V end lost 2 bases, the J end lost 4 bases, and 6 bases lay between the germline ends. Germline V lookup: CDR1 SGHTA, CDR2 FQGNSA. The CDR3 runs to 13 residues. CDR3 amino acids: CASSLNLYNEQFF. Written as DNA, the CDR3 is TGTGCCAGCAGCTTAAATCTTTACAATGAGCAGTTCTTC.